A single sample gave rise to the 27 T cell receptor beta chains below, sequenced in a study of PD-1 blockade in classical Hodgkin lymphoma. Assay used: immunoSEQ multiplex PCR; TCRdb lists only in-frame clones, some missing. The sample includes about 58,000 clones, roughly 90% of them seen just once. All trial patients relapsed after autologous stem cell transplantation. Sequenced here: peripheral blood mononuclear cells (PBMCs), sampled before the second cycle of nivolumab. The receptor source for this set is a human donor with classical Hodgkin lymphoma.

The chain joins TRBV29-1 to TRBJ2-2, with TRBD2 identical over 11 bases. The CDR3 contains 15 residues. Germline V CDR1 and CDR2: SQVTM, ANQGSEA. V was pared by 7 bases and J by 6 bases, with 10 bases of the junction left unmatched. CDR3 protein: CSASLAGGIPGELFF. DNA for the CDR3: TGCAGCGCCTCTTTAGCGGGAGGGATCCCCGGGGAGCTGTTTTTT.

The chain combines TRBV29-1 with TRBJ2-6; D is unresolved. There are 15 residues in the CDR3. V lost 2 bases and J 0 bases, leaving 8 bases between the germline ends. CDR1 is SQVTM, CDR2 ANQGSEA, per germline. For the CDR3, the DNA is TGCAGCGTTGAAAGTTGGATCTCTGGGGCCAACGTCCTGACTTTC. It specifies CSVESWISGANVLTF.

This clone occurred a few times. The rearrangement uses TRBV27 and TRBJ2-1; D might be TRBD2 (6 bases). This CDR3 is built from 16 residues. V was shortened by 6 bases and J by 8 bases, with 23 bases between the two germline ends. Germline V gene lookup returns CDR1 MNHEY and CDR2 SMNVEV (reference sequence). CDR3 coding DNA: TGTGCCAGCAGCCCCTCCGCGGGAACGAAGCCACATGAGCAGTTCTTC. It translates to CASSPSAGTKPHEQFF.

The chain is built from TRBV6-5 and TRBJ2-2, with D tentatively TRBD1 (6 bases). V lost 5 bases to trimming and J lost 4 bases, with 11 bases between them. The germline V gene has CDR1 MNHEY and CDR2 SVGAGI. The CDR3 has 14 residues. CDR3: CASSAGTSTGELFF. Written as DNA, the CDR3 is TGTGCCAGCAGTGCCGGGACATCCACCGGGGAGCTGTTTTTT.

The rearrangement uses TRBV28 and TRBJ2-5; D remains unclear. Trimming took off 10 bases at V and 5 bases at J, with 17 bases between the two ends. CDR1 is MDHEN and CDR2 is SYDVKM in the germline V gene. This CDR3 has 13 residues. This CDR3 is CATSTDMGETQYF. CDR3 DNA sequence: TGTGCCACCTCAACTGACATGGGGGAGACCCAGTACTTC.

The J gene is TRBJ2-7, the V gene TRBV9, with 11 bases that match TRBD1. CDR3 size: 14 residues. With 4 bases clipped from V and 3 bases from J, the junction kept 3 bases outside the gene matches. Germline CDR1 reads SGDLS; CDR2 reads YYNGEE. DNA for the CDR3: TGTGCCAGCAGCTTAGGGACAGGGGGCTACGAGCAGTACTTC. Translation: CASSLGTGGYEQYF. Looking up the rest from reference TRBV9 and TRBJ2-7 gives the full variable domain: DSGVTQTPKHLITATGQRVTLRCSPRSGDLSVYWYQQSLDQGLQFLIQYYNGEERAKGNILERFSAQQFPDLHSELNLSSLELGDSALYFCASSLGTGGYEQYFGPGTRLTVT.

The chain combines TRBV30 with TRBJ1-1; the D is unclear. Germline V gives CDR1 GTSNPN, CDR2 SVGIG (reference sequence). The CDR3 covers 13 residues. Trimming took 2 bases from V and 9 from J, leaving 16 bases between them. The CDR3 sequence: CAWSPTGQPKAFF. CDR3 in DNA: TGTGCCTGGAGTCCGACTGGGCAGCCAAAAGCTTTCTTT.

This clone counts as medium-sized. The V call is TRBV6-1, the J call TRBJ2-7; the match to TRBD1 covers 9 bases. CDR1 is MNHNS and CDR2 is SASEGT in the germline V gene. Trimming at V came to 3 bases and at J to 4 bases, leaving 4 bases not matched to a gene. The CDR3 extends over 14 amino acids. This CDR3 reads CASSDWTGEYEQYF. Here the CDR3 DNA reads TGTGCCAGCAGTGATTGGACAGGGGAGTACGAGCAGTACTTC.

CDR3 bases: TGTGCCAGCAGGAGGGGCAGCGCGAACACCGGGGAGCTGTTTTTT. Translating gives CASRRGSANTGELFF. The V call is TRBV14, the J call TRBJ2-2, with D possibly called TRBD1 or TRBD2 (5 bases each). The length of the CDR3 is 15 residues. Germline V gene lookup returns CDR1 SGHDN and CDR2 FVKESK. The germline V and J ends were trimmed by 6 bases and 0 bases, with 11 bases remaining between them.

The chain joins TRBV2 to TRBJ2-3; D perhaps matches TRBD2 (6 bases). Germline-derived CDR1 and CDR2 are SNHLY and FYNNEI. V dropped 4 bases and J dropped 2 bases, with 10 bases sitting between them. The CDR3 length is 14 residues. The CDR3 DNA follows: TGTGCCAGCAGTGCCCGGGACTTCACAGATACGCAGTATTTT. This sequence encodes CASSARDFTDTQYF.

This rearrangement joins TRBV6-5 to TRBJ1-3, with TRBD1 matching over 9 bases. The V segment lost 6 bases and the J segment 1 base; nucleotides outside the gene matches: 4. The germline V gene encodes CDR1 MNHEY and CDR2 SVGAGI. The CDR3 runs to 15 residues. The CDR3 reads CASRDRGWSGNTIYF. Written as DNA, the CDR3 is TGTGCCAGCAGAGACAGGGGGTGGTCTGGAAACACCATATATTTT.

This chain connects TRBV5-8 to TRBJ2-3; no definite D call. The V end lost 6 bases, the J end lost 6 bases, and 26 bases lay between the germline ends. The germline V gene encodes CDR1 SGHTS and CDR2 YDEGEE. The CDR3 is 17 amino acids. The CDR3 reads CASIRNGFDGVGDTQYF. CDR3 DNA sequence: TGTGCCAGCATCCGAAATGGGTTTGATGGGGTCGGGGATACGCAGTATTTT.

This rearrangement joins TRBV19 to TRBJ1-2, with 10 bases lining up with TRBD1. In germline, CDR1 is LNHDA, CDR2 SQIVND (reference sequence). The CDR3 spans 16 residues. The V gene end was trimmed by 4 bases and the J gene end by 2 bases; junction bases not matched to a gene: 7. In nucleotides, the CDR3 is TGTGCCAGTAGTAGAAAGGGACAGGGGATCAACTATGGCTACACCTTC. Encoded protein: CASSRKGQGINYGYTF.

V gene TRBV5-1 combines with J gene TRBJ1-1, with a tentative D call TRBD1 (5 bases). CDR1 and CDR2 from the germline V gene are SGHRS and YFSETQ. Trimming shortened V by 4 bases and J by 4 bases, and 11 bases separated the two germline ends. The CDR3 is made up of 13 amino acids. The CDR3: CASSTTGVTEAFF. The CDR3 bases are TGCGCCAGCAGCACGACGGGGGTCACTGAAGCTTTCTTT.

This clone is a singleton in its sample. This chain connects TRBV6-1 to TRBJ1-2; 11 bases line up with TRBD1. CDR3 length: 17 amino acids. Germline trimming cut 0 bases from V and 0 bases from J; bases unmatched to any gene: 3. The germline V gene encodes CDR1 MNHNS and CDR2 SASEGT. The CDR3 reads CASSEARGQGANYGYTF. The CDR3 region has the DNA TGTGCCAGCAGTGAAGCGAGGGGACAGGGGGCTAACTATGGCTACACCTTC.

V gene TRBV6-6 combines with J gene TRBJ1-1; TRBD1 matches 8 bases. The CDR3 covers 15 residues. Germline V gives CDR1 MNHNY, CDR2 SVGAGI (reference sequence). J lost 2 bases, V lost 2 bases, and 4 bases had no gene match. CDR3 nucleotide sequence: TGTGCCAGCAGTTACGGGGACAGGAGTAACACTGAAGCTTTCTTT. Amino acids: CASSYGDRSNTEAFF.

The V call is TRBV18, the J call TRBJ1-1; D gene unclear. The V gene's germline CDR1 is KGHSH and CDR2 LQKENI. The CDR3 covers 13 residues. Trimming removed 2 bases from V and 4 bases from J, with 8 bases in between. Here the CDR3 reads CASSPGQVTEAFF. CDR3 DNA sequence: TGTGCCAGCTCACCAGGGCAGGTCACTGAAGCTTTCTTT.

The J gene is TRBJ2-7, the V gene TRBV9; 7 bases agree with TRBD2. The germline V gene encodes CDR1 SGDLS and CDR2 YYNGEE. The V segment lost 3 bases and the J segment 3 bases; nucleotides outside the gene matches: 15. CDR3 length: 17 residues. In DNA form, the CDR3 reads TGTGCCAGCAGCGCCCGGGGGGAGGGTGGGCCCTACTACGAGCAGTACTTC. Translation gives CASSARGEGGPYYEQYF.

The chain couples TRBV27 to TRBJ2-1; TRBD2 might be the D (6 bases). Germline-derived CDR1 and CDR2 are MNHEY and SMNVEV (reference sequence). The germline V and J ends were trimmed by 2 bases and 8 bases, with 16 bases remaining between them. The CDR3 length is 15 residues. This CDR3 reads CASSLRGGTLDEQFF. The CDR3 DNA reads TGTGCCAGCAGTTTAAGGGGCGGGACCTTGGATGAGCAGTTCTTC.

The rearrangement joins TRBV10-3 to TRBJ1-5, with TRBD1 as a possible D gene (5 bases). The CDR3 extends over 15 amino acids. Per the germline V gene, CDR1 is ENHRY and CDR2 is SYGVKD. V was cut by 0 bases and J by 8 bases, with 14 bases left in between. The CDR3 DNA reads TGTGCCATCAGTGAGTCTGGGGGAGAAATGGAGCCCCAGCATTTT. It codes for CAISESGGEMEPQHF.

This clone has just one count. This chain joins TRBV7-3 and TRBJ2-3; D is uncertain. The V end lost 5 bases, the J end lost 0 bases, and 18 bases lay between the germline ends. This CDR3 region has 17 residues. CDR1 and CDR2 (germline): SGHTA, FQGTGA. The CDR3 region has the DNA TGTGCCAGCAGCCCCCCTAGTGTAGCAACTAGCACAGATACGCAGTATTTT. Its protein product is CASSPPSVATSTDTQYF.

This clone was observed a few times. This CDR3 is CASSPDRVKTQYF. The CDR3 coding sequence is TGTGCCAGCAGCCCGGACAGGGTGAAGACCCAGTACTTC. This sequence joins TRBV5-6 and TRBJ2-5, with 8 bases fitting TRBD1. CDR1 is SGHDT, CDR2 YYEEEE, per germline. CDR3 size: 13 residues. The junction had 5 bases not matched to a gene; V was cut back by 4 bases and J by 6 bases.

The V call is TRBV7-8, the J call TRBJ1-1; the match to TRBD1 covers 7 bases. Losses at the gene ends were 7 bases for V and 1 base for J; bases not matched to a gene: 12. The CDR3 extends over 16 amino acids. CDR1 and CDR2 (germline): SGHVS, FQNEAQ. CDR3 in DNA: TGTGCCAGCACCTCTAGTGGGGAGGGGGCGAACACTGAAGCTTTCTTT. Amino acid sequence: CASTSSGEGANTEAFF.

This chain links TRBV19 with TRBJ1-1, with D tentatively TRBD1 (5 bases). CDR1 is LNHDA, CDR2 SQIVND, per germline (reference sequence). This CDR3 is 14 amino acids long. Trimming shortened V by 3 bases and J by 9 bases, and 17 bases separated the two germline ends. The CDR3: CASSIPPEGTQAFF. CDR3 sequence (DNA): TGTGCCAGTAGTATCCCACCGGAAGGGACCCAAGCTTTCTTT.

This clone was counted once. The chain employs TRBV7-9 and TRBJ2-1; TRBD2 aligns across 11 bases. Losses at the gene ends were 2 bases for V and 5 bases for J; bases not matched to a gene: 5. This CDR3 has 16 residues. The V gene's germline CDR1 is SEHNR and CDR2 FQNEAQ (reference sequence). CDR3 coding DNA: TGTGCCAGCAGCTTAACTAGCGGGAGTACAAACAATGAGCAGTTCTTC. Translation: CASSLTSGSTNNEQFF.

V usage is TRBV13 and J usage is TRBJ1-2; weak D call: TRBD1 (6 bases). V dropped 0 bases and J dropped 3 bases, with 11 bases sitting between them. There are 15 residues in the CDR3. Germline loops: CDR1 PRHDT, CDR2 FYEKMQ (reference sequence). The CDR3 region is CASSLGGQSYYGYTF. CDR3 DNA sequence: TGTGCCAGCAGCTTAGGCGGACAGAGTTACTATGGCTACACCTTC.

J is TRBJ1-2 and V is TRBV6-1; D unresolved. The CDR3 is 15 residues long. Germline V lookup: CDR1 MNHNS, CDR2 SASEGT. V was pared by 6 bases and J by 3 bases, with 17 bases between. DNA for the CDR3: TGTGCCAGCAGGTGGCGAAGCCGCGCGGACTATGGCTACACCTTC. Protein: CASRWRSRADYGYTF.